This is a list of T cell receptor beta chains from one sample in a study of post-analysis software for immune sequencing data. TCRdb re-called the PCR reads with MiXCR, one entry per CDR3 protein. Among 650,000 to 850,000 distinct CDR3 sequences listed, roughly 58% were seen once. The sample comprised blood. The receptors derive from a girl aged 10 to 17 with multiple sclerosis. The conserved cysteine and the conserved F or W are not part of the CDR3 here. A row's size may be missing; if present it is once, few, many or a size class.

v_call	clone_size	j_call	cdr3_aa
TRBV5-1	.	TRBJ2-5	ASSSMTGGETQY
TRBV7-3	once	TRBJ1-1	ASSLTGQGPRAF
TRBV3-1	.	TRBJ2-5	ASSPRPASETQY
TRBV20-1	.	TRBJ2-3	SARDRNGGRSDTQY
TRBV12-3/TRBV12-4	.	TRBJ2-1	ASRTSGLANEQF
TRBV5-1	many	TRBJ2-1	ASSLGLAGGDEQF
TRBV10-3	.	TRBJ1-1	AISPEDFLGGNTEAF
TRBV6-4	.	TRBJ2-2	ASTFRTGHTGELF
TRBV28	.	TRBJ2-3	ASSPSGTGYTQY
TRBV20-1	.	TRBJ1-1	SATRTAAEAF
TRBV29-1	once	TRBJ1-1	SGEEDLNTEAF
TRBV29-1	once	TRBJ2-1	SVETGGSSYNEQF
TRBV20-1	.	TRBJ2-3	SARTPPGPEHTDTQY
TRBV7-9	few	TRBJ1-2	ASRPPANYGYT
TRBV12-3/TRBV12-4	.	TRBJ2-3	ASSPRNRGLWGSTDTQY
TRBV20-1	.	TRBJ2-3	SARDPLRGPRPSTDTQY
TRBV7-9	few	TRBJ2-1	ASSLESGGWYNEQF
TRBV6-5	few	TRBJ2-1	ASSYGQLAGGPAYNEQF
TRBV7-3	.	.	ASSPQGGFETQY
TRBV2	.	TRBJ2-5	ASRSQGPQETQY
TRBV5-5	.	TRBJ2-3	ASSLVGQGALTDTQY
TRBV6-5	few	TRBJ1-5	ASSYTGTGNQPQH
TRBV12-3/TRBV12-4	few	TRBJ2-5	ASSLTGQGAKETQY
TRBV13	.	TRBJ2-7	ASSFRDRLY
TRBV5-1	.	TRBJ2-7	ASSQDRSYERY
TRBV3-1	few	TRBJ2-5	ASSQWTSGRGSTQETQY
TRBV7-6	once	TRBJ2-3	ASSLGVLVGAADTQY
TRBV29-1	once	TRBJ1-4	SVASGGYGEKLF
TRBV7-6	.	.	ASSPRFERGTYEQY
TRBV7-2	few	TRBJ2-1	ASSLAGAINEQF
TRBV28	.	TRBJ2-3	ASSSWTGGESSTDTQY
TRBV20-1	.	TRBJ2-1	SARDGRTFSGSHYNEQF
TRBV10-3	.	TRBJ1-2	AISESGTDGGYT
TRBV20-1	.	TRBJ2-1	SARFGANEQF
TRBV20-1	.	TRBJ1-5	SARGAGNNQPQH
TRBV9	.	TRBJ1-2	ASSTTGTGGFYGYT
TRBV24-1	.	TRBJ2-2	ATSDPAFEGAGELF
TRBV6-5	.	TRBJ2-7	ASSYDRLAGNYEQY
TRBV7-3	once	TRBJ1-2	ASSQGTGVGYGYT
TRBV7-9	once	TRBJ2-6	ASSHDLAGRSGANVLT